A selection of T cell receptor beta chains follows, all from one sample in a study of blood T cell repertoires in COVID-19. Clones were read by immunoSEQ multiplex PCR, and TCRdb kept only the in-frame ones, dropping some. The sample carries some 300,000 clones, 70% to 90% recorded once. Sequences were obtained from PBMCs or T cells enriched from blood (not recorded which). The receptors come from a middle-aged woman who had recovered from COVID-19. Both conserved end residues are part of each CDR3. D genes are given only for firm matches. Size values are once, few and many counts, or a class for expanded clones, and some rows have none.

size: -; J: TRBJ2-6; V: TRBV11-2; D: -; CDR3: CASTFSTGGANVLTF; DNA: TGTGCCAGCACCTTCTCCACGGGGGGGGCCAACGTCCTGACTTTC
size: -; J: TRBJ1-2; V: TRBV24-1; D: -; CDR3: CATGGPYGYTF; DNA: TGTGCCACCGGGGGCCCCTATGGCTACACCTTC
size: -; J: TRBJ2-5; V: TRBV7-2; D: TRBD1; CDR3: CASSFKGAQTQYF; DNA: TGTGCCAGCAGTTTTAAGGGGGCGCAGACCCAGTACTTC
size: once; J: TRBJ2-5; V: TRBV4-3; D: TRBD2; CDR3: CASSQDGVAGVQETQYF; DNA: TGCGCCAGCAGCCAAGATGGTGTAGCGGGAGTTCAAGAGACCCAGTACTTC
size: -; J: TRBJ1-6; V: TRBV27; D: TRBD1; CDR3: CASSSSRTGPAPLHF; DNA: TGTGCCAGCAGTTCCTCTCGGACAGGCCCGGCACCCCTCCACTTT
size: -; J: TRBJ2-7; V: TRBV7-6; D: -; CDR3: CASSPEQGSYEQYF; DNA: TGTGCCAGCAGCCCCGAGCAGGGGTCTTACGAGCAGTACTTC
size: once; J: TRBJ2-3; V: TRBV5-1; D: TRBD1; CDR3: CASSTGQGTDTQYF; DNA: TGCGCCAGCAGCACCGGACAGGGCACAGATACGCAGTATTTT
size: -; J: TRBJ2-7; V: TRBV6-2/TRBV6-3; D: -; CDR3: CASSYFRGFPSYEQYF; DNA: TGTGCCAGCAGTTACTTTCGGGGATTCCCCTCCTACGAGCAGTACTTC
size: -; J: TRBJ1-6; V: TRBV27; D: -; CDR3: CASSFGEGISSPLHF; DNA: TGTGCCAGCAGTTTCGGGGAGGGGATTAGTTCACCCCTCCACTTT
size: once; J: TRBJ1-4; V: TRBV5-1; D: -; CDR3: CASSLTGLTNEKLFF; DNA: TGCGCCAGCAGCTTGACAGGGTTAACTAATGAAAAACTGTTTTTT
size: -; J: TRBJ2-7; V: TRBV9; D: TRBD1; CDR3: CASSPRGQGTIEQYF; DNA: TGTGCCAGCAGCCCGCGAGGACAGGGAACTATCGAGCAGTACTTC
size: -; J: TRBJ2-7; V: TRBV5-1; D: TRBD1; CDR3: CASSLGRDRGKYEQYF; DNA: TGCGCCAGCAGCTTGGGTAGGGACAGGGGTAAATACGAGCAGTACTTC
size: once; J: TRBJ1-4; V: TRBV28; D: -; CDR3: CASSLYQGGGEKLFF; DNA: TGTGCCAGCAGTTTATATCAGGGCGGCGGTGAAAAACTGTTTTTT
size: few; J: TRBJ2-7; V: TRBV12-3/TRBV12-4; D: -; CDR3: CASSFRELAEQYF; DNA: TGTGCCAGCAGTTTCCGGGAGCTGGCCGAGCAGTACTTC
size: -; J: TRBJ2-3; V: TRBV28; D: -; CDR3: CASRRSPSSTDTQYF; DNA: TGTGCCAGCAGACGGAGTCCCTCTAGCACAGATACGCAGTATTTT
size: -; J: TRBJ2-6; V: TRBV19; D: -; CDR3: CASKVSEAGLGSGANVLTF; DNA: TGTGCCAGTAAAGTGTCTGAGGCGGGGTTAGGCTCTGGGGCCAACGTCCTGACTTTC
size: once; J: TRBJ1-2; V: TRBV2; D: TRBD1; CDR3: CASSEAGQGALGYTF; DNA: TGTGCCAGCAGTGAAGCGGGGCAGGGGGCGCTTGGCTACACCTTC
size: -; J: TRBJ2-7; V: TRBV5-1; D: TRBD2; CDR3: CASSLASSGRGEQYF; DNA: TGCGCCAGCAGCTTGGCTTCTAGCGGGAGAGGCGAGCAGTACTTC
size: -; J: TRBJ1-1; V: TRBV6-5; D: -; CDR3: CASSYRGGLNTEAFF; DNA: TGTGCCAGCAGTTACCGGGGAGGTCTGAACACTGAAGCTTTCTTT
size: -; J: TRBJ2-2; V: TRBV29-1; D: TRBD1; CDR3: CSGYRGQVGELFF; DNA: TGCAGCGGATACAGGGGGCAAGTCGGGGAGCTGTTTTTT
size: -; J: TRBJ1-6; V: TRBV10-1; D: TRBD1; CDR3: CASSEKKDREGSPLHF; DNA: TGCGCCAGCAGTGAGAAAAAGGACAGGGAGGGTTCACCCCTCCACTTT
size: -; J: TRBJ1-2; V: TRBV7-6; D: TRBD1; CDR3: CASSPRQGYGYTF; DNA: TGTGCCAGCAGTCCCCGACAGGGGTATGGCTACACCTTC
size: -; J: TRBJ2-1; V: TRBV9; D: TRBD2; CDR3: CASSVEGGSSYNEQFF; DNA: TGTGCCAGCAGCGTAGAGGGCGGGAGCTCCTACAATGAGCAGTTCTTC
size: -; J: TRBJ1-1; V: TRBV18; D: TRBD1; CDR3: CASSPGGTGRNTEAFF; DNA: TGTGCCAGCTCACCCGGGGGGACAGGACGGAACACTGAAGCTTTCTTT
size: -; J: TRBJ1-2; V: TRBV4-1; D: TRBD1; CDR3: CASSHAGTDYGYTF; DNA: TGCGCCAGCAGCCATGCCGGGACAGACTATGGCTACACCTTC
size: -; J: TRBJ2-3; V: TRBV21-1; D: -; CDR3: CASSKELGGGLNTDTQYF; DNA: TGTGCCAGCAGCAAAGAGTTAGGCGGGGGTTTAAACACAGATACGCAGTATTTT
size: -; J: TRBJ2-1; V: TRBV11-3; D: TRBD1; CDR3: CASSFTGARQFF; DNA: TGTGCCAGCAGCTTCACAGGGGCCCGGCAGTTCTTC
size: -; J: TRBJ2-1; V: TRBV5-1; D: -; CDR3: CASSLWPAGTNSYNEQFF; DNA: TGCGCCAGCAGCTTGTGGCCGGCGGGCACCAACTCCTACAATGAGCAGTTCTTC
size: -; J: TRBJ2-3; V: TRBV7-2; D: -; CDR3: CASSSRRGDTQYF; DNA: TGTGCCAGCAGCTCCCGCCGGGGGGATACGCAGTATTTT
size: once; J: TRBJ2-4; V: TRBV7-3; D: -; CDR3: CASSLGRGVDIQYF; DNA: TGTGCCAGCAGCTTAGGCAGGGGCGTAGACATTCAGTACTTC
size: -; J: TRBJ1-1; V: TRBV28; D: TRBD1; CDR3: CASSRPPTGETRTLKAFF; DNA: TGTGCCAGCAGTCGACCCCCAACAGGGGAGACTCGAACACTGAAGGCTTTCTTT
size: -; J: TRBJ2-5; V: TRBV29-1; D: TRBD1; CDR3: CSGDLKTGAQYF; DNA: TGCAGCGGAGACCTAAAAACAGGGGCCCAGTACTTC
size: -; J: TRBJ1-4; V: TRBV28; D: TRBD1; CDR3: CASSQGGFNEKLFF; DNA: TGTGCCAGCAGCCAGGGGGGCTTTAATGAAAAACTGTTTTTT
size: -; J: TRBJ1-2; V: TRBV9; D: TRBD1; CDR3: CASSVGTVPTNYGYTF; DNA: TGTGCCAGCAGCGTTGGGACAGTACCTACCAACTATGGCTACACCTTC
size: -; J: TRBJ1-5; V: TRBV28; D: TRBD1; CDR3: CASSLGDRRLQPQHF; DNA: TGTGCCAGCAGCCTCGGGGACAGGAGGCTTCAGCCCCAGCATTTT
size: -; J: TRBJ1-4; V: TRBV4-1; D: TRBD1; CDR3: CASSQTATGGIELFF; DNA: TGCGCCAGCAGCCAAACTGCGACAGGGGGGATAGAACTGTTTTTT
size: -; J: TRBJ1-5; V: TRBV7-2; D: -; CDR3: CASSLGEGVQPQHF; DNA: TGTGCCAGCAGCTTAGGCGAGGGGGTCCAGCCCCAGCATTTT
size: -; J: TRBJ2-1; V: TRBV7-9; D: TRBD1; CDR3: CASSLAPGQGWLNEQFF; DNA: TGTGCCAGCAGCTTAGCCCCCGGACAGGGGTGGTTAAACGAGCAGTTCTTC
size: -; J: TRBJ2-3; V: TRBV7-2; D: TRBD2; CDR3: CASSLDPSGGAGDTQYF; DNA: TGTGCCAGCAGCTTAGACCCTAGCGGGGGGGCAGGAGATACGCAGTATTTT
size: -; J: TRBJ1-3; V: TRBV25-1; D: TRBD1; CDR3: CAFRTGGFGNTIYF; DNA: TGCGCCTTCCGGACAGGGGGCTTTGGAAACACCATATATTTT
size: -; J: TRBJ2-5; V: TRBV27; D: -; CDR3: CASSFRSEYQETQYF; DNA: TGTGCCAGCAGTTTCAGATCGGAGTACCAAGAGACCCAGTACTTC
size: -; J: TRBJ1-2; V: TRBV6-5; D: TRBD1; CDR3: CASSPFGTGYGYTF; DNA: TGTGCCAGCAGCCCCTTTGGGACAGGCTATGGCTACACCTTC
size: -; J: TRBJ2-5; V: TRBV25-1; D: -; CDR3: CASSEGAGPETQYF; DNA: TGTGCCAGCAGTGAAGGTGCAGGGCCAGAGACCCAGTACTTC
size: -; J: TRBJ2-1; V: TRBV7-8; D: -; CDR3: CASSLALAVYNEQFF; DNA: TGTGCCAGCAGCTTAGCTTTAGCTGTCTACAATGAGCAGTTCTTC
size: -; J: TRBJ2-3; V: TRBV5-4; D: -; CDR3: CASSLVTGGTDTQYF; DNA: TGTGCCAGCAGCTTGGTTACGGGAGGCACAGATACGCAGTATTTT
size: -; J: TRBJ2-1; V: TRBV11-1; D: -; CDR3: CASSLGRGNNEQFF; DNA: TGTGCCAGCAGCTTGGGAAGGGGGAACAATGAGCAGTTCTTC
size: medium-sized; J: TRBJ1-1; V: TRBV28; D: TRBD1; CDR3: CASSLAPGTGGAYTEAFF; DNA: TGTGCCAGCAGTTTAGCCCCGGGGACAGGGGGCGCCTACACTGAAGCTTTCTTT
size: -; J: TRBJ2-7; V: TRBV18; D: TRBD2; CDR3: CASSRNRGAGLAVYEQYF; DNA: TGTGCCAGCTCACGCAACAGGGGCGCGGGACTAGCGGTCTACGAGCAGTACTTC
size: -; J: TRBJ2-7; V: TRBV6-2/TRBV6-3; D: -; CDR3: CASSFSGVEQYF; DNA: TGTGCCAGCAGTTTTTCAGGGGTTGAGCAGTACTTC
size: once; J: TRBJ1-1; V: TRBV2; D: -; CDR3: CASSARNTEAFF; DNA: TGTGCCAGCAGTGCGCGGAACACTGAAGCTTTCTTT
size: -; J: TRBJ1-5; V: TRBV28; D: TRBD1; CDR3: CASSAGGLGNQPQHF; DNA: TGTGCCAGCAGTGCAGGGGGGTTGGGGAATCAGCCCCAGCATTTT
size: -; J: TRBJ2-1; V: TRBV7-3; D: TRBD2; CDR3: CASSLGASGNNEQFF; DNA: TGTGCCAGCAGCCTAGGGGCTAGCGGTAACAATGAGCAGTTCTTC
size: -; J: TRBJ1-2; V: TRBV3-1/TRBV3-2; D: -; CDR3: CASSQEGRGSYGYTF; DNA: TGTGCCAGCAGCCAAGAGGGCAGGGGTAGCTATGGCTACACCTTC
size: -; J: TRBJ2-3; V: TRBV5-1; D: TRBD2; CDR3: CASRQSGTGTDTQYF; DNA: TGCGCCAGCAGACAAAGCGGGACGGGCACAGATACGCAGTATTTT